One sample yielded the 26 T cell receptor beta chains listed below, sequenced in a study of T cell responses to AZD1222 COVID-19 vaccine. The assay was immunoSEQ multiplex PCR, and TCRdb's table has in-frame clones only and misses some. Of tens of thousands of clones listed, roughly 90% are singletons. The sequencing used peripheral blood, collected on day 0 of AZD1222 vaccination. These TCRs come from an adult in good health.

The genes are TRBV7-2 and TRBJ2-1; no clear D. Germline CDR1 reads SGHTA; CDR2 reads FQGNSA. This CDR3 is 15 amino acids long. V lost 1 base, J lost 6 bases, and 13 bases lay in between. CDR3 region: CASSLDRRVGNEQFF. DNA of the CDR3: TGTGCCAGCAGCTTAGACCGTAGGGTCGGCAATGAGCAGTTCTTC.

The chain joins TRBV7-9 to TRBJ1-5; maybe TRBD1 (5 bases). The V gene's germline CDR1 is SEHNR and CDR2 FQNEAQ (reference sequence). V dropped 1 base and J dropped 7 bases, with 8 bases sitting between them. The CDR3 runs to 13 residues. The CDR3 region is CASSLGGDQPQHF. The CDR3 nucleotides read TGTGCCAGCAGCTTAGGGGGGGACCAGCCCCAGCATTTT.

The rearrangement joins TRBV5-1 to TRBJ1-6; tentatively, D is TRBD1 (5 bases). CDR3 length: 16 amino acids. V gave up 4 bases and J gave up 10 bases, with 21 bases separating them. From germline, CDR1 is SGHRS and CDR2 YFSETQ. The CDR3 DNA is TGCGCCAGCAGCCCGGGCGGGGCAGGGAGGAGGTCACCCCTCCACTTT. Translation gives CASSPGGAGRRSPLHF.

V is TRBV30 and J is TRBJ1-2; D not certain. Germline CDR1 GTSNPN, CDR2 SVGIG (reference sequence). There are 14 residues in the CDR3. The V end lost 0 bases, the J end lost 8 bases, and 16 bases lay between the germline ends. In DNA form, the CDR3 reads TGTGCCTGGAGTGTACTCTGGGGTAGTCGAGGCTACACCTTC. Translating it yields CAWSVLWGSRGYTF.

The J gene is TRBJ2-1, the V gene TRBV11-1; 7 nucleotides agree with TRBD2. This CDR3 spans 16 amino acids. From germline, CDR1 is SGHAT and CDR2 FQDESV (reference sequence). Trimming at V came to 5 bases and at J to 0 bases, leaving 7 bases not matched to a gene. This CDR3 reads CASSRSGGPSYNEQFF. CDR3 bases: TGTGCCAGCAGCCGCTCGGGAGGACCCTCCTACAATGAGCAGTTCTTC.

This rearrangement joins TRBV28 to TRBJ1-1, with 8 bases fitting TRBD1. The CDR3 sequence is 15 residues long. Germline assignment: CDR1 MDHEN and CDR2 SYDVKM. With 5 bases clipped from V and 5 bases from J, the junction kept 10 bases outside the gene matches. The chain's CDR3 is CASSPGGSVVTEAFF. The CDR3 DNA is TGTGCCAGCAGTCCAGGGGGCTCTGTTGTGACTGAAGCTTTCTTT.

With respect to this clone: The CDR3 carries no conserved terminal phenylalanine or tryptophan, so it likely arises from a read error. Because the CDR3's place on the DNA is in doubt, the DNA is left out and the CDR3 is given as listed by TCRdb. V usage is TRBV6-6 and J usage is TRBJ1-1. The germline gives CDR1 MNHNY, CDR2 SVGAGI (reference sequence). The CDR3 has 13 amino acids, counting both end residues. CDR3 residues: CASSHRVDGVASL.

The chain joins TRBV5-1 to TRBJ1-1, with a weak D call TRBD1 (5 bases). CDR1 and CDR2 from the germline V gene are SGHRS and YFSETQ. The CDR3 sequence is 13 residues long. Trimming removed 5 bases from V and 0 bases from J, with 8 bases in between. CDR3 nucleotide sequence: TGCGCCAGCAGTTCAGGGATGAACACTGAAGCTTTCTTT. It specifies CASSSGMNTEAFF.

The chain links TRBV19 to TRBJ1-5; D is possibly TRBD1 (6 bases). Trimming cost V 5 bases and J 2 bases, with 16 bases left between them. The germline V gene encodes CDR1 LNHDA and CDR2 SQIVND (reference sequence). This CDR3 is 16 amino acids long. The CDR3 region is CASSSGGGAGNQPQHF. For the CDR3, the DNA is TGTGCCAGTAGTTCGGGGGGCGGAGCGGGCAATCAGCCCCAGCATTTT. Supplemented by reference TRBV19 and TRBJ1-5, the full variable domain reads DGGITQSPKYLFRKEGQNVTLSCEQNLNHDAMYWYRQDPGQGLRLIYYSQIVNDFQKGDIAEGYSVSREKKESFPLTVTSAQKNPTAFYLCASSSGGGAGNQPQHFGDGTRLSIL.

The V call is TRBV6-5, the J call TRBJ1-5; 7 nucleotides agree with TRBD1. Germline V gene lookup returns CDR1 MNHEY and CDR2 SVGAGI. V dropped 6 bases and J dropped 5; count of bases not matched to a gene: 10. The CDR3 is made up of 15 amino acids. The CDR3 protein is CASSLDRAGDQPQHF. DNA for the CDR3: TGTGCCAGCAGCCTAGACAGGGCGGGAGATCAGCCCCAGCATTTT.

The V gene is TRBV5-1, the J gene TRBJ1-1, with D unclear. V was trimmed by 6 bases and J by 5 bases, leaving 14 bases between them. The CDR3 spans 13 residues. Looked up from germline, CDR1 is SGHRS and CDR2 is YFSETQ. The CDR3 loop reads CASTPGFPTEAFF. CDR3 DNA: TGCGCCAGCACCCCAGGATTCCCAACTGAAGCTTTCTTT.

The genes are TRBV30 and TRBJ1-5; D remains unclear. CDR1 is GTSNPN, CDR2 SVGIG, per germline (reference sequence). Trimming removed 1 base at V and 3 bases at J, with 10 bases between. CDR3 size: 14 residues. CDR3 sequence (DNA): TGTGCCTGGAGTGGCGGGTATTCCAATCAGCCCCAGCATTTT. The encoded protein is CAWSGGYSNQPQHF.

CDR3 DNA sequence: TGTGCCAGCAGCTTTTCGGACCATGGCTACACCTTC. Amino acid sequence: CASSFSDHGYTF. This sequence joins TRBV5-6 and TRBJ1-2, with D unclear. The CDR3 is 12 residues long. The ends were cut back, 2 bases at V and 6 bases at J, with 8 bases in the middle. Per germline, CDR1 SGHDT and CDR2 YYEEEE.

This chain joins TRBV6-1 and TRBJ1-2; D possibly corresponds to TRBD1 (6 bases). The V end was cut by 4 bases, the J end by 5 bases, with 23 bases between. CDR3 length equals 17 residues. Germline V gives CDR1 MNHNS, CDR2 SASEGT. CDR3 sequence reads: CASSVGGGTTFGYGYTF. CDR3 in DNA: TGTGCCAGCAGTGTTGGGGGAGGGACAACCTTCGGATATGGCTACACCTTC.

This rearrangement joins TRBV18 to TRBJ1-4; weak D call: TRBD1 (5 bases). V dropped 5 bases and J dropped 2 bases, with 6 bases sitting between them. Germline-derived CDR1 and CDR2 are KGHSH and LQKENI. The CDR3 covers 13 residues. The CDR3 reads CASSNRTNEKLFF. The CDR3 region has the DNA TGTGCCAGCTCAAACAGGACTAATGAAAAACTGTTTTTT.

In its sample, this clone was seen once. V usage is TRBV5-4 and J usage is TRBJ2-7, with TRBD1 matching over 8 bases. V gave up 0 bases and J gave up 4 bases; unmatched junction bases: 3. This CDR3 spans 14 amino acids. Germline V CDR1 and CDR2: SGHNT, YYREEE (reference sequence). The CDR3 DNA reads TGTGCCAGCAGCTTGGTGGACAGGGTTTACGAGCAGTACTTC. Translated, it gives CASSLVDRVYEQYF.

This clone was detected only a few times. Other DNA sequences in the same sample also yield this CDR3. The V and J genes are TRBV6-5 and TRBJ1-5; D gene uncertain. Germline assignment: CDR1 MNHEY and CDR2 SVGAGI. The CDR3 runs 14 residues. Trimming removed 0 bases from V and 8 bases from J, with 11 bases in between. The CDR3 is CASSYSSGREPQHF. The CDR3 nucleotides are TGTGCCAGCAGTTACTCGAGTGGACGTGAGCCCCAGCATTTT.

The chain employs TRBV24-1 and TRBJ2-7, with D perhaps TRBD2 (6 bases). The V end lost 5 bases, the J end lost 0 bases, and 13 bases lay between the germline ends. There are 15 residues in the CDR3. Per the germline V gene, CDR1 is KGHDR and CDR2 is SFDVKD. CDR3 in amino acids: CATSGGTAGSYEQYF. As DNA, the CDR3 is TGTGCCACCAGTGGCGGGACGGCGGGCTCCTACGAGCAGTACTTC.

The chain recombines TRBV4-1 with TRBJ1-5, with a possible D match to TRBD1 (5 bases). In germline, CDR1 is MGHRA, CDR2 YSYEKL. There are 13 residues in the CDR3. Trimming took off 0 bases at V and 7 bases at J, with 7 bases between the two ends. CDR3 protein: CASSQDGGQPQHF. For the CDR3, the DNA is TGCGCCAGCAGCCAAGATGGGGGGCAGCCCCAGCATTTT.

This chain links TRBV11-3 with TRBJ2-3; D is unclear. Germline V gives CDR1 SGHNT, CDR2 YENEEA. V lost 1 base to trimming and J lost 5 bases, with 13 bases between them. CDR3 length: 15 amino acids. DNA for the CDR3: TGTGCCAGCAGCTTAGTCCCCCAAAAGGGAGATACGCAGTATTTT. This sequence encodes CASSLVPQKGDTQYF.

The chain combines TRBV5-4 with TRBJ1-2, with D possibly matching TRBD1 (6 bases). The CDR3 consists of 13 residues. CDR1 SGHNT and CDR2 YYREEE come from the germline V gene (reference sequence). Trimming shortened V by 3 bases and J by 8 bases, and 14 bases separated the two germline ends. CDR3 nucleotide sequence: TGTGCCAGCAGCTCGGACGGGGGCCGGGGCTACACCTTC. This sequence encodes CASSSDGGRGYTF.

The CDR3 protein is CASSSGLTSGATQETQYF. The CDR3 nucleotides read TGTGCCAGCAGCTCCGGACTGACTAGCGGGGCTACCCAAGAGACCCAGTACTTC. V usage is TRBV21-1 and J usage is TRBJ2-5; the table's TRBD2 call for D was not verified on the DNA. TRBV21-1 is a pseudogene locus. The CDR3 totals 18 residues.

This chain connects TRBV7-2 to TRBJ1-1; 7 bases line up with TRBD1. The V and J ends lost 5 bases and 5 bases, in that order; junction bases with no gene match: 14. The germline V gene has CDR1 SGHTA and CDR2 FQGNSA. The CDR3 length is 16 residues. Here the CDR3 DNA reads TGTGCCAGCAGCCCTAAAAACTCAGGGGGTGGGACTGAAGCTTTCTTT. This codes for CASSPKNSGGGTEAFF.

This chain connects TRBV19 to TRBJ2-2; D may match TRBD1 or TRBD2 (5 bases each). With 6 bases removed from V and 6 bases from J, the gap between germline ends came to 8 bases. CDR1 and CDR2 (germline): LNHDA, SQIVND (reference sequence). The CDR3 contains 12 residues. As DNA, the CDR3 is TGTGCCAGTAGGGGGGAGCCCGGGGAGCTGTTTTTT. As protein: CASRGEPGELFF. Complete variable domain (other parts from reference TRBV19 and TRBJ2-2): DGGITQSPKYLFRKEGQNVTLSCEQNLNHDAMYWYRQDPGQGLRLIYYSQIVNDFQKGDIAEGYSVSREKKESFPLTVTSAQKNPTAFYLCASRGEPGELFFGEGSRLTVL.

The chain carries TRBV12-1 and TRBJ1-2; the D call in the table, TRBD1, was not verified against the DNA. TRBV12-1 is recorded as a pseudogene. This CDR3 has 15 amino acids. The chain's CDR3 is CASSLRGPPNYGYTF. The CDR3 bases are TGTGCCAGCAGTCTCAGGGGGCCCCCTAACTATGGCTACACCTTC.

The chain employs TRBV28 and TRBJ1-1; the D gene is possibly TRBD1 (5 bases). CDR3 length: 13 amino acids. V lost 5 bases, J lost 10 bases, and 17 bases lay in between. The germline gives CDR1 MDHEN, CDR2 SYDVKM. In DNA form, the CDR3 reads TGTGCCAGCAGTGGGGACCCTCTCCAGACAGCTTTCTTT. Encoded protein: CASSGDPLQTAFF.